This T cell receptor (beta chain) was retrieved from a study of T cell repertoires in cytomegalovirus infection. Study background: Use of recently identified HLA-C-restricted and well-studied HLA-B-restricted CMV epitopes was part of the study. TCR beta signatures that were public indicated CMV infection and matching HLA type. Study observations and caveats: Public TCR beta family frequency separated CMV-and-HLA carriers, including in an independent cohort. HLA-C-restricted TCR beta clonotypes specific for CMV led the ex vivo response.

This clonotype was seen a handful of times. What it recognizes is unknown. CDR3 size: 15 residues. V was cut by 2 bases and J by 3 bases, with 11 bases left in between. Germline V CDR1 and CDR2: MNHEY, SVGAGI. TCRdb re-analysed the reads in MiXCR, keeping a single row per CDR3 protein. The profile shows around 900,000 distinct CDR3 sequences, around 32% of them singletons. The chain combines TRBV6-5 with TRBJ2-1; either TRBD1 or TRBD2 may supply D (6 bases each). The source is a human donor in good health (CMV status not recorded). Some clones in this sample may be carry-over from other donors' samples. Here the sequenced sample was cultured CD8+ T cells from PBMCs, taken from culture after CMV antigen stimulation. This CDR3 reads CASSYRRGVYNEQFF. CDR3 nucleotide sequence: TGTGCCAGCAGTTACAGGAGGGGGGTCTACAATGAGCAGTTCTTC.